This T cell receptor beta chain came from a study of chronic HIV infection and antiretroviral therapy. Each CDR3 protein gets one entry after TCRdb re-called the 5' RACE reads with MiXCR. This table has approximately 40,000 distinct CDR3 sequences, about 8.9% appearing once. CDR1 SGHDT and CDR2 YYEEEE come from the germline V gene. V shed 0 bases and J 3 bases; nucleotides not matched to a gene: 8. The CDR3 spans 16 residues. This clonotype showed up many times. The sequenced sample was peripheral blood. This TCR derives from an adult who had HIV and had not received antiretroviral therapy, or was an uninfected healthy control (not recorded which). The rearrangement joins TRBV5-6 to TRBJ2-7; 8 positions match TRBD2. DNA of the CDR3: TGTGCCAGCAGCTTGGTCTCCGGGACTAGGTACTACGAGCAGTACTTC. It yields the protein CASSLVSGTRYYEQYF.